This record looks at one T cell receptor beta chain sequence and its context. What it binds is unknown. This entry comes from a study of cytomegalovirus exposure and HLA in healthy donors. The method was immunoSEQ multiplex PCR; TCRdb's version includes in-frame clones alone and lacks a portion of them. The profile covers 200,000 to 250,000 clones, with 85% to 90% appearing a single time and over 2.5% taken by the ten largest. CDR3 size: 16 residues. The V and J ends lost 1 base and 6 bases, in that order; junction bases with no gene match: 7. The germline gives CDR1 SGHTA, CDR2 FQGNSA. Separation from the 666-subject first cohort characterized the roughly 130-subject validation cohort, to which the donors belonged. Study findings and constraints: Subsequent analysis of the approximately 110 validation repertoires found a tendency for first-cohort TCR clusters to co-occur. Associated with cytomegalovirus, according to the listing, were approximately 160 TCR beta chains. Rarity characterized most TCR sequences, yet some public TCRs appeared in many donors.

The sequenced material came from PBMCs. The TCR comes from a woman younger than 35 in good health and CMV-seronegative. The rearrangement uses TRBV7-2 and TRBJ2-4, with 9 bases fitting TRBD1. CDR3 sequence: CASSLGGTGWPNIQYF. The CDR3 DNA sequence: TGTGCCAGCAGCTTAGGCGGGACAGGGTGGCCAAACATTCAGTACTTC.